This TCR beta chain was sequenced in a study of response to subunit inactivated influenza vaccine. Findings and caveats of the study: After each seasonal influenza vaccination, few new T cells are recruited, the authors suggested.

The V gene's germline CDR1 is PRHDT and CDR2 FYEKMQ (reference sequence). Trimming left V 5 bases short and J 2 bases short, with 13 bases between. The CDR3 runs to 14 residues. At least ten counts were recorded for this clonotype. The antigen is unknown. TCRdb re-analysed the RT-PCR reads in MiXCR, keeping a single row per CDR3 protein. Among around 580,000 distinct CDR3 sequences, roughly 15% were seen once, and the ten largest hold 8.5% to 14%. The sequencing here drew on PBMCs from blood, taken 11 to 12 days after vaccination. The chain is built from TRBV13 and TRBJ2-7; a weak D match, TRBD2 (6 bases). The sequence was collected from a man in his forties or fifties who received an inactivated influenza vaccine. The CDR3 DNA reads as TGTGCCAGCAGCCCAAGAGGAGGGGCCTACGAGCAGTACTTC. Translating gives CASSPRGGAYEQYF.